Listed below are T cell receptor beta chains from one sample, sequenced in a study of T cell responses to AZD1222 COVID-19 vaccine. The protocol was immunoSEQ multiplex PCR, while the TCRdb copy is restricted to in-frame clones and leaves out a portion. The sample includes about 150,000 clones, around nine tenths of them seen just once. The sequenced sample was peripheral blood, obtained 28 days after the second AZD1222 dose. These receptors originate from an adult who received the AZD1222 COVID-19 vaccine. Each CDR3 is given with its conserved first and last residue. D genes are given only for firm matches. Clone size appears in some rows only: once, few, many, or a class for an expanded clone.

J,length,V,size,D,CDR3,DNA
TRBJ2-6,15,TRBV9,NA,NA,CASSGNPSGANVLTF,TGTGCCAGCAGCGGAAACCCATCTGGGGCCAACGTCCTGACTTTC
TRBJ1-1,13,TRBV19,NA,NA,CASSITLRAEAFF,TGTGCCAGTAGTATTACTCTCCGGGCTGAAGCTTTCTTT
TRBJ2-1,13,TRBV14,NA,NA,CASSQVIRHEQFF,TGTGCCAGCAGCCAAGTAATTAGACATGAGCAGTTCTTC
TRBJ2-3,16,TRBV5-4,NA,TRBD1,CASSGRYRGQGDTQYF,TGTGCCAGCAGCGGGCGGTACAGGGGACAAGGAGATACGCAGTATTTT
TRBJ2-5,16,TRBV5-1,NA,TRBD2,CASSSGGSGSQETQYF,TGCGCCAGCAGCTCTGGCGGTAGCGGGAGCCAAGAGACCCAGTACTTC
TRBJ1-2,13,TRBV6-5,NA,NA,CASSYEDRHGYTF,TGTGCCAGCAGTTACGAGGACCGCCATGGCTACACCTTC
TRBJ1-6,15,TRBV5-1,NA,NA,CASSLLAEANSPLHF,TGCGCCAGCAGCTTACTGGCGGAGGCTAATTCACCCCTCCACTTT
TRBJ2-2,15,TRBV6-5,NA,NA,CASSPTAANTGELFF,TGTGCCAGCAGTCCAACGGCGGCGAACACCGGGGAGCTGTTTTTT
TRBJ2-2,16,TRBV9,NA,NA,CASSVYGAPNTGELFF,TGTGCCAGCAGCGTATACGGGGCCCCTAACACCGGGGAGCTGTTTTTT
TRBJ1-1,13,TRBV2,NA,NA,CASSEWQNTEAFF,TGTGCCAGCAGTGAGTGGCAGAACACTGAAGCTTTCTTT
TRBJ2-7,16,TRBV7-9,NA,NA,CASSFGGGGRDYEQYF,TGTGCCAGCAGCTTCGGGGGAGGCGGACGGGACTACGAGCAGTACTTC
TRBJ1-4,12,TRBV7-9,once,NA,CASSSTREKLFF,TGTGCCAGCAGCTCCACGCGGGAAAAACTGTTTTTT
TRBJ1-1,17,TRBV3-1/TRBV3-2,NA,NA,CASSQDRGDLMNTEAFF,TGTGCCAGCAGCCAAGATAGGGGGGACCTAATGAACACTGAAGCTTTCTTT
TRBJ2-3,13,TRBV24-1,few,NA,CATSDLIGDTQYF,TGTGCCACCAGTGATTTGATAGGAGATACGCAGTATTTT
TRBJ2-3,16,TRBV5-1,NA,TRBD2,CASSLTAGGPTDTQYF,TGCGCCAGCAGCTTGACAGCGGGGGGGCCCACAGATACGCAGTATTTT
TRBJ2-5,15,TRBV24-1,NA,TRBD2,CATRQGLAGGETQYF,TGTGCCACCAGGCAGGGACTAGCGGGAGGAGAGACCCAGTACTTC
TRBJ2-7,16,TRBV6-5,NA,TRBD1,CASSYSGEQGRYEQYF,TGTGCCAGCAGTTACTCGGGCGAACAGGGGCGATACGAGCAGTACTTC
TRBJ1-1,16,TRBV7-9,NA,NA,CASSSRLSGDPRGAFF,TGTGCCAGCAGCTCTAGGCTTTCTGGGGACCCACGGGGGGCTTTCTTT
TRBJ2-5,15,TRBV19,NA,NA,CASSAGARFQETQYF,TGTGCCAGTAGTGCGGGGGCTCGTTTCCAAGAGACCCAGTACTTC
TRBJ1-1,11,TRBV9,once,NA,CASSGSTEAFF,TGTGCCAGCAGCGGTAGCACTGAAGCTTTCTTT
TRBJ1-6,15,TRBV19,once,NA,CASSPGTTYNSPLHF,TGTGCCAGTTCCCCCGGGACAACCTATAATTCACCCCTCCACTTT